The 10 T cell receptor beta chains given below trace back to one sample, sequenced in a study of blood T cell repertoires in COVID-19. This table comes from immunoSEQ multiplex PCR, and its TCRdb copy is limited to in-frame clones, with some not included. The sample lists tens of thousands of clones, 86% occurring once. The specimen was peripheral blood. The receptor set was obtained from a man aged 45 to 65 with active COVID-19.

This rearrangement joins TRBV12-3 or TRBV12-4 to TRBJ1-1, with D tentatively TRBD1 (5 bases). With 7 bases removed from V and 0 bases from J, the gap between germline ends came to 9 bases. CDR3 length: 13 residues. CDR3 sequence reads: CASTRQLNTEAFF. The CDR3 coding sequence is TGTGCCAGCACCAGACAGTTGAACACTGAAGCTTTCTTT.

CDR3 DNA sequence: TGTGCCTCGAAGGGACTAGTCTCCAATGAGCAGTTCTTC. As protein: CASKGLVSNEQFF. The rearrangement joins TRBV12-3 or TRBV12-4 to TRBJ2-1, with 8 bases lining up with TRBD2. J gave up 6 bases and V 11 bases, and 9 bases lay outside the gene matches. The CDR3 contains 13 residues.

This clone was seen a single time. The chain couples TRBV2 to TRBJ1-2; a weak D match, TRBD1 (5 bases). The V gene lost 4 bases and the J gene lost 4 bases, with 16 bases spanning the gap. Per the germline V gene, CDR1 is SNHLY and CDR2 is FYNNEI. The CDR3 runs to 15 residues. The CDR3 bases are TGTGCCAGCAGTGTAGAGGGGACGACTAGCTATGGCTACACCTTC. This encodes CASSVEGTTSYGYTF. Full variable domain (outside the CDR3, taken from reference TRBV2 and TRBJ1-2): EPEVTQTPSHQVTQMGQEVILRCVPISNHLYFYWYRQILGQKVEFLVSFYNNEISEKSEIFDDQFSVERPDGSNFTLKIRSTKLEDSAMYFCASSVEGTTSYGYTFGSGTRLTVV.

The V and J genes are TRBV4-2 and TRBJ2-1; D is unclear. CDR1 is LGHNA, CDR2 YNFKEQ, per germline. CDR3 length equals 15 residues. Trimming removed 0 bases from V and 3 bases from J, with 9 bases in between. The CDR3 DNA reads TGTGCCAGCAGCCAAGATCGTCTAGTCTACAATGAGCAGTTCTTC. It codes for CASSQDRLVYNEQFF.

This chain connects TRBV11-2 to TRBJ1-2; D unclear. The CDR3 spans 13 residues. V shed 8 bases and J shed 3 bases, with 13 bases lying between them. The germline V gene has CDR1 SGHAT and CDR2 FQNNGV. The DNA for the CDR3 is TGTGCCAGCTACGACACAAACTACTATGGCTACACCTTC. Amino acid sequence: CASYDTNYYGYTF.

The chain links TRBV6-5 to TRBJ1-2; TRBD1 matches at 9 bases. Losses at the gene ends were 10 bases for V and 1 base for J; bases not matched to a gene: 4. The CDR3 runs to 13 residues. The germline gives CDR1 MNHEY, CDR2 SVGAGI. The CDR3 DNA follows: TGTGCCACCGCGGGACAGGGTAACTATGGCTACACCTTC. Translating it yields CATAGQGNYGYTF.

This rearrangement joins TRBV5-1 to TRBJ2-5; 7 bases agree with TRBD2. Germline values: CDR1 SGHRS, CDR2 YFSETQ. This CDR3 comprises 15 residues. The ends lost 0 bases at V and 2 bases at J; junction bases unmatched: 4. CDR3 region: CASSLVQREQETQYF. The CDR3 coding sequence is TGCGCCAGCAGCTTGGTACAGCGGGAACAAGAGACCCAGTACTTC.

The chain has TRBV27 and TRBJ2-3, with D perhaps TRBD2 (6 bases). Germline V CDR1 and CDR2: MNHEY, SMNVEV (reference sequence). The CDR3 totals 15 residues. Trimming left V 1 base short and J 0 bases short, with 8 bases between. DNA for the CDR3: TGTGCCAGCAGTTTATACGGGGGAAGCACAGATACGCAGTATTTT. Translation gives CASSLYGGSTDTQYF.

The genes are TRBV11-3 and TRBJ1-1; 10 bases fit TRBD1. Germline V gives CDR1 SGHNT, CDR2 YENEEA. The junction had 15 bases not matched to a gene; V was cut back by 3 bases and J by 14 bases. This CDR3 is 15 amino acids long. In nucleotides, the CDR3 is TGTGCCAGCAGCTTCGGCCGACCGGGACAGGGGACGGCCTTCTTT. Its translation is CASSFGRPGQGTAFF.

The V gene is TRBV5-1, the J gene TRBJ2-2, with 8 bases lining up with TRBD1. V dropped 0 bases and J dropped 2; count of bases not matched to a gene: 12. Germline V gene lookup returns CDR1 SGHRS and CDR2 YFSETQ. The CDR3 length is 19 residues. The CDR3: CASSLGAGGFSLNTGELFF. In DNA, the CDR3 is TGCGCCAGCAGCTTGGGTGCAGGGGGCTTCTCCCTTAACACCGGGGAGCTGTTTTTT.